The clone carrying this T cell receptor (beta chain) was picked up one time. These data are taken from a study of blood T cell repertoires in COVID-19. Overall study context: Material from acute and convalescent COVID-19 was sourced from the United States, Italy and Spain. PBMCs, B-cell-depleted T cells, or T cells provided the cDNA or gDNA that made up the material.

Source study methods: Amplified reference gene primers provided the basis for estimating nucleated cell counts. The method was immunoSEQ multiplex PCR; TCRdb's version includes in-frame clones alone and lacks a portion of them. V and J calls and clone size follow that table, whereas D and trimming were derived from the DNA. The sample lists over 200,000 clones; more than 85% were seen once. CDR1 and CDR2 from the germline V gene are LGHDT and YNNKEL (reference sequence). The ends were cut back, 3 bases at V and 0 bases at J, with 8 bases in the middle. The CDR3 loop spans 14 amino acids. This clonotype was sampled from a man in his forties with active or convalescent COVID-19. V usage is TRBV3-1 (or the pseudogene TRBV3-2) and J usage is TRBJ1-1; tentatively, D is TRBD1 (5 bases). Sample: peripheral blood. In nucleotides, the CDR3 is TGTGCCAGCAGCCATCCAGGGATGAACACTGAAGCTTTCTTT. Protein product: CASSHPGMNTEAFF.